This is a list of T cell receptor beta chains from one sample in a study of identical twins. TCRdb reanalysed the 5' RACE reads using MiXCR and keeps one entry per CDR3 protein. Of about 570,000 distinct CDR3 sequences listed, nearly 10% were seen once; the top ten hold around 3%. This sample was shared with a second study, whose subject was yellow fever vaccine responses in identical twins.

The sample comprised PBMCs. These receptors all come from a woman between 18 and 29 years old in good health. Both conserved end residues are part of each CDR3. Each record gives: V gene, D gene, J gene, CDR3 length, clone size, CDR3 DNA, CDR3 protein. The D gene is left open where the match is weak. Part of the rows lack a size; the others show once, few, many or a class for expanded clones.

>TRBV7-9|TRBD2|TRBJ2-1|17|NA
TGTGCCAGCAGCTTACGGACTAGCGGGAGTGGATTAAATGAGCAGTTCTTC
CASSLRTSGSGLNEQFF
>TRBV12-3/TRBV12-4|TRBD1|TRBJ2-2|16|many
TGTGCCAGCAGTTTCCGGACAGGGGCGAACACCGGGGAGCTGTTTTTT
CASSFRTGANTGELFF
>TRBV27|NA|TRBJ1-5|18|NA
TGTGCCAGCAGTTTACCTAAGCCGGTGGGACCGAACAATCAGCCCCAGCATTTT
CASSLPKPVGPNNQPQHF
>TRBV2|NA|TRBJ1-1|13|many
TGTGCCAGCAGTGTGACCTGGCTTGCTGAAGCTTTCTTT
CASSVTWLAEAFF
>TRBV7-2|NA|TRBJ2-5|14|NA
TGTGCCAGCAGCCCGACGGGGGCCAGAGAGACCCAGTACTTC
CASSPTGARETQYF
>TRBV5-5|TRBD1|TRBJ2-5|16|NA
TGTGCCAGCAGCTTGCCTGGGACAGGTGCCCGAGAGACCCAGTACTTC
CASSLPGTGARETQYF
>TRBV2|NA|TRBJ1-5|15|NA
TGTGCCAGCAGTGAAGCACTAGTTAGCTATCAGCCCCAGCATTTT
CASSEALVSYQPQHF
>TRBV27|TRBD2|TRBJ2-1|15|NA
TGTGCCAGCAGTTTAGGGACTAGGTCGTCCAATGAGCAGTTCTTC
CASSLGTRSSNEQFF
>TRBV19|NA|TRBJ2-1|13|many
TGTGCCAGCAGCCAAGGGATTTACAATGAGCAGTTCTTC
CASSQGIYNEQFF
>TRBV6-1|NA|TRBJ1-1|16|NA
TGTGCCAGCAGCCCCCCGATGGGAAGGCTAAACACTGAAGCTTTCTTT
CASSPPMGRLNTEAFF
>TRBV5-4|TRBD2|TRBJ2-7|14|NA
TGTGCCAGCAGCGTGATAGCGGGGGGGTACGAGCAGTACTTC
CASSVIAGGYEQYF
>TRBV20-1|NA|TRBJ2-7|16|many
TGCAGTGCTAGAGATCCCAAGAGACAGGGAGGCCACGAGCAGTACTTC
CSARDPKRQGGHEQYF
>TRBV7-6|NA|TRBJ2-1|14|once
TGTGCCAGCAGCTTAGGTGGGGCTTTCCCTGAGCAGTTCTTC
CASSLGGAFPEQFF
>TRBV5-1|NA|TRBJ2-5|18|many
TGCGCCAGCAGCTACCTTGCCAGTTCGGGGGGCGAGCAAGAGACCCAGTACTTC
CASSYLASSGGEQETQYF
>TRBV19|NA|TRBJ2-3|15|few
TGTGCCAGTAGGATGACTATACCCCGCACAGATACGCAGTATTTT
CASRMTIPRTDTQYF
>TRBV5-1|NA|TRBJ1-1|13|few
TGCGCCAGCAGCTTGGACCAGGGGTGGGAAGCTTTCTTT
CASSLDQGWEAFF
>TRBV29-1|NA|TRBJ2-3|16|few
TGCAGCGTTGAAGATCTTGCAGGTTTTAGCACAGATACGCAGTATTTT
CSVEDLAGFSTDTQYF
>TRBV5-6|NA|TRBJ2-2|15|few
TGTGCCAGCAGCTTATCCCCAGCGGCCACCGGGGAGCTGTTTTTT
CASSLSPAATGELFF
>TRBV9|NA|TRBJ2-3|14|NA
TGTGCCAGCAGCGTACTAGGCGCCTCGGATACGCAGTATTTT
CASSVLGASDTQYF
>TRBV28|TRBD2|TRBJ2-1|13|few
TGTGCCATTCTGAGGCGGGAGGCCAATGAGCAGTTCTTC
CAILRREANEQFF
>TRBV4-1|TRBD2|TRBJ2-3|15|many
TGCGCCAGCAGCCAGCCTAGCGGGAGGTTAGATACGCAGTATTTT
CASSQPSGRLDTQYF
>TRBV7-9|NA|TRBJ2-1|16|many
TGTGCCAGCAGCCGAACCGACGGACCGGATTCGGATGAGCAGTTCTTC
CASSRTDGPDSDEQFF
>TRBV4-2|TRBD2|TRBJ2-1|16|NA
TGTGCCAGCAGCCAGAAGGGGACTAGCGGGGGTGATGAGCAGTTCTTC
CASSQKGTSGGDEQFF
>TRBV29-1|NA|TRBJ1-2|13|few
TGCAGCGAAAGACAGGCGGGTGGCTATGGCTACACCTTC
CSERQAGGYGYTF
>TRBV3-1|NA|TRBJ1-5|13|few
TGTGCCAGCAGCCACCTGTCCGGTCAGCCCCAGCATTTT
CASSHLSGQPQHF
>TRBV7-9|NA|TRBJ2-3|15|NA
TGTGCCAGCAGCTTAGCGACGGGCCACACAGATACGCAGTATTTT
CASSLATGHTDTQYF
>TRBV6-5|NA|TRBJ2-7|17|few
TGTGCCAGCAGTTACTCGAACCGGGGGGCCTTTCCCTACGAGCAGTACTTC
CASSYSNRGAFPYEQYF
>TRBV5-1|TRBD2|TRBJ2-3|16|NA
TGCGCCAGCAGCTTGGCCATAGCGGGAGGTGCAGATACGCAGTATTTT
CASSLAIAGGADTQYF
>TRBV7-9|TRBD1|TRBJ2-4|16|many
TGTGCCAGCAGCTCGACAGGGGGATTAATCAAAAACATTCAGTACTTC
CASSSTGGLIKNIQYF
>TRBV12-3/TRBV12-4|NA|TRBJ1-5|16|many
TGTGCCAGCAGTGTCTTACAGGGATCCAGCAATCAGCCCCAGCATTTT
CASSVLQGSSNQPQHF
>TRBV30|NA|TRBJ2-7|14|few
TGTGCCTGGAGTAACCCGGGACGGAACTACGAGCAGTACTTC
CAWSNPGRNYEQYF
>TRBV7-2|NA|TRBJ2-3|17|many
TGTGCCAGCAGCTTCATGGTGTCGGGGCGTGGGTCAGATACGCAGTATTTT
CASSFMVSGRGSDTQYF
>TRBV7-2|NA|TRBJ2-5|13|NA
TGTGCCAGCAACCTCGGAGCAGAAGAGACCCAGTACTTC
CASNLGAEETQYF
>TRBV10-3|NA|TRBJ1-4|11|NA
TGTGCCATCAAAGCGGGTGAAAAACTGTTTTTT
CAIKAGEKLFF
>TRBV3-1|NA|TRBJ1-1|14|few
TGTGCCAGCAGCCACCGGATAATGAACACTGAAGCTTTCTTT
CASSHRIMNTEAFF
>TRBV6-6|NA|TRBJ1-5|13|many
TGTGCCAGCAGGGACGGAATCAATCAGCCCCAGCATTTT
CASRDGINQPQHF
>TRBV20-1|NA|TRBJ2-3|12|many
TGCAGTGCCACAGCCAGCACAGATACGCAGTATTTT
CSATASTDTQYF
>TRBV24-1|TRBD1|TRBJ1-5|13|NA
TGTGCCACCGGGACAGGGGACAATCAGCCCCAGCATTTT
CATGTGDNQPQHF